These 18 T cell receptor beta chains were sequenced from one sample in a study of beta chain features in type 1 diabetes. General study points: Moderate but significant shortening of TCRB CDR3s was recorded in all four CD4+ subsets from Type 1 diabetes patients.

Reverse transcription of all isolated RNA meant that expressed TCRB transcripts were sequenced. The data were produced by immunoSEQ multiplex PCR, yet TCRdb's version contains in-frame clones alone and is incomplete. Of 100,000 to 150,000 clones listed, approximately 9% are singletons. For these receptors, no antigen is known. Sequenced: central memory CD4+ T cells from blood. The source is a man younger than 45 with type 1 diabetes.

The genes are TRBV6-1 and TRBJ2-7; 8 bases line up with TRBD1. The CDR3 spans 14 residues. Trimming removed 6 bases from V and 2 bases from J; junction bases left unmatched: 6. CDR1 MNHNS and CDR2 SASEGT come from the germline V gene. The CDR3 DNA is TGTGCCAGCAGCGCCGGACAGGGTACCTACGAGCAGTACTTC. Amino acids: CASSAGQGTYEQYF.

J is TRBJ2-5 and V is TRBV7-2; 12 bases align to TRBD2. The V and J ends lost 5 bases and 5 bases, in that order; junction bases with no gene match: 9. This CDR3 comprises 16 residues. Germline V gene data show CDR1 as SGHTA and CDR2 as FQGNSA. The CDR3 spells CASSQLAGGSGETQYF. In DNA form, the CDR3 reads TGTGCCAGCAGCCAACTAGCGGGGGGCTCCGGTGAGACCCAGTACTTC. Full variable domain (outside the CDR3, taken from reference TRBV7-2 and TRBJ2-5): GAGVSQSPSNKVTEKGKDVELRCDPISGHTALYWYRQSLGQGLEFLIYFQGNSAPDKSGLPSDRFSAERTGGSVSTLTIQRTQQEDSAVYLCASSQLAGGSGETQYFGPGTRLLVL.

The V and J genes are TRBV4-2 and TRBJ2-1; TRBD1 aligns across 7 bases. J lost 3 bases, V lost 1 base, and 6 bases had no gene match. The CDR3 consists of 16 residues. Germline V gene sequence: CDR1 LGHNA, CDR2 YNFKEQ. The CDR3 sequence is CASSQGRQGNYNEQFF. In nucleotides, the CDR3 is TGTGCCAGCAGCCAAGGGCGACAGGGTAACTACAATGAGCAGTTCTTC.

This clone was seen only a few times. The chain recombines TRBV11-3 with TRBJ1-1; D remains ambiguous. This CDR3 is 13 amino acids long. Per germline, CDR1 SGHNT and CDR2 YENEEA. Trimming took off 5 bases at V and 5 bases at J, with 12 bases between the two ends. CDR3 region: CASSPRRETEAFF. The CDR3 DNA follows: TGTGCCAGCAGCCCACGAAGGGAGACTGAAGCTTTCTTT. Based on the CDR3 plus reference TRBV11-3 and TRBJ1-1, the full variable domain is EAGVVQSPRYKIIEKKQPVAFWCNPISGHNTLYWYLQNLGQGPELLIRYENEEAVDDSQLPKDRFSAERLKGVDSTLKIQPAELGDSAVYLCASSPRRETEAFFGQGTRLTVV.

The rearrangement links TRBV29-1 to TRBJ2-3, with 9 bases matching TRBD1. The V segment lost 6 bases and the J segment 2 bases; nucleotides outside the gene matches: 6. Germline V lookup: CDR1 SQVTM, CDR2 ANQGSEA. The CDR3 has 14 residues. The CDR3 is CSVPRDRDTDTQYF. CDR3 nucleotide sequence: TGCAGCGTCCCCCGGGACAGGGACACAGATACGCAGTATTTT.

This clone was picked up a small number of times. The chain couples TRBV7-2 to TRBJ2-3; the match to TRBD2 covers 8 bases. CDR3 size: 16 residues. CDR1 SGHTA and CDR2 FQGNSA come from the germline V gene. J lost 2 bases, V lost 2 bases, and 6 bases had no gene match. CDR3 sequence: CASSLMGLGSTDTQYF. The CDR3 region has the DNA TGTGCCAGCAGCTTAATGGGACTAGGGTCCACAGATACGCAGTATTTT.

A few counts support this clone. The chain has TRBV7-2 and TRBJ2-3, with D hard to call. V shed 1 base and J shed 6 bases, with 8 bases lying between them. CDR3 length: 13 residues. Germline V gene data show CDR1 as SGHTA and CDR2 as FQGNSA. Here the CDR3 DNA reads TGTGCCAGCAGCTTAGGCTATAGCGATACGCAGTATTTT. This sequence encodes CASSLGYSDTQYF.

The rearrangement joins TRBV6-5 to TRBJ2-1; 8 nucleotides match TRBD1. The germline CDR1 and CDR2 sequences are MNHEY and SVGAGI. CDR3 length equals 14 residues. J lost 8 bases, V lost 6 bases, and 9 bases had no gene match. The CDR3 protein is CASRGTGVRDEQFF. The CDR3 nucleotides read TGTGCCAGCAGAGGGACAGGAGTAAGGGATGAGCAGTTCTTC.

Only a few counts were recorded for this clone. The chain uses TRBV19 and TRBJ1-5; D unresolved. Germline CDR1 and CDR2: LNHDA and SQIVND (reference sequence). The CDR3 contains 13 residues. V was clipped by 9 bases and J by 5 bases, with 14 bases between them. This CDR3 reads CASSRPGDQPQHF. The CDR3 DNA reads TGTGCCAGCAGTCGGCCAGGCGATCAGCCCCAGCATTTT.

On this clone itself: Other nucleotide sequences from this sample produce the same CDR3. The chain employs TRBV9 and TRBJ2-1, with 7 bases that match TRBD2. There are 15 residues in the CDR3. V lost 3 bases, J lost 2 bases, and 5 bases stayed unmatched. Germline CDR1 is SGDLS and CDR2 is YYNGEE. The CDR3 reads CASSASRGAYNEQFF. The DNA for the CDR3 is TGTGCCAGCAGCGCTTCCCGGGGGGCCTACAATGAGCAGTTCTTC.

The sample holds a few counts of this clone. The chain has TRBV2 and TRBJ2-3; possible D gene TRBD2, 6 bases. CDR3 length equals 15 residues. Germline CDR1 reads SNHLY; CDR2 reads FYNNEI. V was shortened by 6 bases and J by 1 base, with 14 bases between the two germline ends. The CDR3 loop reads CASSGSGVRTDTQYF. The DNA for the CDR3 is TGTGCCAGCAGCGGATCGGGGGTCCGCACAGATACGCAGTATTTT.

This clone has more than one count but fewer than ten. The chain uses TRBV23-1 and TRBJ2-7; TRBD2 is a possible D gene (5 bases). TRBV23-1 is an ORF, with its function uncertain. Trimming left V 5 bases short and J 4 bases short, with 12 bases between. CDR3 size: 13 residues. CDR3 nucleotide sequence: TGCGCCAGCAGTTCTCCGACGGGGTACGAGCAGTACTTC. It codes for CASSSPTGYEQYF.

This clone came up a few times. The chain employs TRBV7-9 and TRBJ2-5, with D uncertain. The V end lost 1 base, the J end lost 3 bases, and 9 bases lay between the germline ends. The CDR3 is 14 amino acids. Germline values: CDR1 SEHNR, CDR2 FQNEAQ (reference sequence). The CDR3 loop is CASSLVSGKETQYF. CDR3 bases: TGTGCCAGCAGCTTAGTGTCAGGAAAAGAGACCCAGTACTTC.

There are a few counts of this clone. The chain carries TRBV18 and TRBJ1-6; TRBD1 aligns across 10 bases. The CDR3 extends over 16 amino acids. Unmatched junction bases numbered 7, after V lost 3 bases and J lost 8 bases. CDR1 and CDR2 (germline): KGHSH, LQKENI. CDR3 bases: TGTGCCAGCTCACCCCGGACAGGGGGTCTAGATTCACCCCTCCACTTT. Protein sequence: CASSPRTGGLDSPLHF. Full variable domain (missing parts from reference TRBV18 and TRBJ1-6): NAGVMQNPRHLVRRRGQEARLRCSPMKGHSHVYWYRQLPEEGLKFMVYLQKENIIDESGMPKERFSAEFPKEGPSILRIQQVVRGDSAAYFCASSPRTGGLDSPLHFGNGTRLTVT.

The V gene is TRBV23-1, the J gene TRBJ2-5, with D possibly TRBD2 on 6 matching bases. TRBV23-1 counts as an open reading frame of uncertain function. The V and J ends lost 10 bases and 11 bases respectively, with 14 bases between them. This CDR3 comprises 10 residues. CDR3 amino acids: CATASGEQYF. The DNA for the CDR3 is TGCGCCACCGCTTCGGGGGAGCAGTACTTC.

A few counts support this clone. This chain joins TRBV29-1 and TRBJ2-3; 8 bases match TRBD2. V shed 6 bases, J shed 5 bases, and the junction held 10 bases outside the gene matches. The CDR3 spans 14 residues. Per the germline V gene, CDR1 is SQVTM and CDR2 is ANQGSEA. Here the CDR3 DNA reads TGCAGCGTATCCGGGGGGGACCCGAGAGATACGCAGTATTTT. It translates to CSVSGGDPRDTQYF.

V usage is TRBV11-2 and J usage is TRBJ2-7; 7 bases map to TRBD1. Unmatched junction bases numbered 6, after V lost 4 bases and J lost 0 bases. The CDR3 loop spans 15 amino acids. The germline V gene encodes CDR1 SGHAT and CDR2 FQNNGV. CDR3 in amino acids: CASSSTWDSSYEQYF. The CDR3 DNA is TGTGCCAGCAGCTCAACGTGGGACAGCTCCTACGAGCAGTACTTC.

J is TRBJ2-2 and V is TRBV5-4; weak D call: TRBD2 (5 bases). CDR1 is SGHNT and CDR2 is YYREEE in the germline V gene (reference sequence). V lost 4 bases and J lost 0, with 13 bases in between. The CDR3 is 16 residues long. The CDR3 loop reads CASSPHGVPNTGELFF. In DNA, the CDR3 is TGTGCCAGCAGCCCCCACGGGGTCCCGAACACCGGGGAGCTGTTTTTT.